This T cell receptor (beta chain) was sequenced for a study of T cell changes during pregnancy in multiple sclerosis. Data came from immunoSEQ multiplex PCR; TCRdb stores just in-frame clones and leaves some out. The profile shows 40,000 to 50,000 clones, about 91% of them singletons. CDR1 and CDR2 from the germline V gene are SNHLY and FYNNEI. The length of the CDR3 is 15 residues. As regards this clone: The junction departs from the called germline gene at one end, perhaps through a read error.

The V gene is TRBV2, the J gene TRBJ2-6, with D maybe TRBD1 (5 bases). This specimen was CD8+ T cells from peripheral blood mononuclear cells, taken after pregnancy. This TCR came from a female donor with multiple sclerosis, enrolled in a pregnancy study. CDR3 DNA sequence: TGTGCCAGCAGGGAAGTGGGGCCTGGGGCCAACGTCCTGACTTTC. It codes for CASREVGPGANVLTF.